The TCR beta chain under discussion was sequenced for a study of T-cell memory formation after mild COVID-19. Notes on the study in general: The study found contracting CD4+ clones mainly in CM and EM and contracting CD8+ clones in EMRA.

The V gene's germline CDR1 is SEHNR and CDR2 FQNEAQ (reference sequence). Trimming at V came to 5 bases and at J to 2 bases, leaving 10 bases not matched to a gene. The CDR3 consists of 17 residues. Each CDR3 protein is one row after TCRdb ran MiXCR on the 5' RACE reads. The sample lists about 340,000 distinct CDR3 sequences, approximately 12% seen once, with 20% to 25% in the top ten. This clonotype turned up a few times. Antigen specificity is unknown. V and J are TRBV7-9 and TRBJ2-1; 9 bases map to TRBD2. The TCR sequence derives from a man aged 18 to 35 who had mild COVID-19 (a few samples of this study predate the infection). Cell type and time point are not known. Sequenced: PBMCs or a T cell subset sorted from them (not recorded which). As DNA, the CDR3 is TGTGCCAGCAGCCAGGCGGGGGGGCCCAGGGCCTACAATGAGCAGTTCTTC. Translated: CASSQAGGPRAYNEQFF.